The 27 T cell receptor beta chains given below trace back to one sample, sequenced in a study of T cells in Graves' hyperthyroidism and ophthalmopathy. Amplification yielded TCR beta CDR3 regions, with RNA transcripts as the source. TCR CDR3 regions were first amplified by RT-PCR with HTBI primers. TCRdb reprocessed the multiplex PCR reads with MiXCR, giving one entry per CDR3 protein. Of some 340,000 distinct CDR3 sequences in the sample, about 13% were seen once. The sample comprised blood. The receptor source for this set is a woman aged 40 to 50 with Graves' ophthalmopathy.

This rearrangement joins TRBV30 to TRBJ2-1; 7 bases agree with TRBD2. Trimming took 0 bases from V and 10 from J; bases not matched to a gene: 3. The CDR3 contains 12 residues. The V gene's germline CDR1 is GTSNPN and CDR2 SVGIG (reference sequence). Here the CDR3 reads CAWSVRAGEQFF. The CDR3 coding sequence is TGTGCCTGGAGTGTTAGAGCGGGAGAGCAGTTCTTC.

This sequence joins TRBV28 and TRBJ2-1, with 8 bases that match TRBD2. V shed 7 bases and J 2 bases; nucleotides not matched to a gene: 7. The CDR3 loop spans 15 amino acids. CDR1 is MDHEN, CDR2 SYDVKM, per germline. CDR3 nucleotides: TGTGCCAGCAACCTTCTAGCGGGTGCCTACAATGAGCAGTTCTTC. Translated: CASNLLAGAYNEQFF. Full variable domain (missing parts from reference TRBV28 and TRBJ2-1): DVKVTQSSRYLVKRTGEKVFLECVQDMDHENMFWYRQDPGLGLRLIYFSYDVKMKEKGDIPEGYSVSREKKERFSLILESASTNQTSMYLCASNLLAGAYNEQFFGPGTRLTVL.

V gene TRBV19 combines with J gene TRBJ2-1; TRBD1 agrees at 7 bases. CDR1 is LNHDA, CDR2 SQIVND, per germline (reference sequence). CDR3 length equals 14 residues. Trimming cost V 8 bases and J 4 bases; bases outside gene matches: 8. Here the CDR3 reads CASGPRTGYNEQFF. Here the CDR3 DNA reads TGTGCCAGTGGTCCTAGGACAGGTTACAATGAGCAGTTCTTC.

This clonotype was observed many times. The chain employs TRBV20-1 and TRBJ2-3; 7 bases line up with TRBD1. Looked up from germline, CDR1 is DFQATT and CDR2 is SNEGSKA (reference sequence). V lost 3 bases, J lost 6 bases, and 15 bases stayed unmatched. CDR3 length: 16 amino acids. The CDR3 sequence is CSASARGKGLPDTQYF. The CDR3 DNA follows: TGCAGTGCTAGTGCCAGGGGGAAAGGCCTCCCGGATACGCAGTATTTT.

This clonotype was seen a handful of times. The V call is TRBV7-9, the J call TRBJ1-2; 9 nucleotides agree with TRBD1. This CDR3 has 14 amino acids. V trimming: 4 bases; J trimming: 2 bases; junction bases outside the gene matches: 2. Germline-derived CDR1 and CDR2 are SEHNR and FQNEAQ (reference sequence). This chain's CDR3 is CASSSGTGNYGYTF. The DNA of the CDR3 is TGTGCCAGCAGCTCTGGGACAGGGAACTATGGCTACACCTTC.

This clonotype occurred many times. The rearrangement uses TRBV12-3 or TRBV12-4 and TRBJ2-5; tentative D call: TRBD1 (6 bases). This CDR3 is 14 amino acids long. V lost 0 bases and J 5 bases, leaving 10 bases between the germline ends. The chain's CDR3 is CASSLATGKETQYF. The DNA for the CDR3 is TGTGCCAGCAGTTTAGCTACAGGGAAGGAGACCCAGTACTTC.

The genes are TRBV6-1 and TRBJ1-3; no reliable D call. V dropped 0 bases and J dropped 2 bases, with 8 bases sitting between them. Germline values: CDR1 MNHNS, CDR2 SASEGT. The length of the CDR3 is 15 residues. The CDR3 sequence: CASSEAEVPGNTIYF. The CDR3 DNA follows: TGTGCCAGCAGTGAAGCGGAAGTTCCTGGAAACACCATATATTTT.

This clonotype was recorded at least ten times. The chain employs TRBV12-3 or TRBV12-4 and TRBJ2-2, with a possible D match to TRBD1 (6 bases). Trimming took 6 bases from V and 3 from J, leaving 23 bases between them. This CDR3 is built from 18 residues. DNA for the CDR3: TGTGCCAGCAGATCCCACCCAGGGGTTGGTGGTTACACCGGGGAGCTGTTTTTT. This gives the protein CASRSHPGVGGYTGELFF.

This clonotype was found many times. The V gene is TRBV7-8, the J gene TRBJ1-5, with TRBD1 matching over 7 bases. The V and J ends lost 0 bases and 0 bases, in that order; junction bases with no gene match: 2. The CDR3 extends over 16 amino acids. Germline CDR1 is SGHVS and CDR2 is FQNEAQ. CDR3: CASSLAQGYSNQPQHF. The CDR3 region has the DNA TGTGCCAGCAGCTTAGCACAGGGGTATAGCAATCAGCCCCAGCATTTT. Full variable domain (remainder filled in from reference TRBV7-8 and TRBJ1-5): GAGVSQSPRYKVAKRGQDVALRCDPISGHVSLFWYQQALGQGPEFLTYFQNEAQLDKSGLPSDRFFAERPEGSVSTLKIQRTQQEDSAVYLCASSLAQGYSNQPQHFGDGTRLSIL.

At least ten counts were recorded for this clonotype. This rearrangement joins TRBV6-1 to TRBJ2-2; unclear D gene. This CDR3 comprises 13 residues. Trimming stripped 6 bases from V and 3 bases from J, with 8 bases between. Germline V gene lookup returns CDR1 MNHNS and CDR2 SASEGT. Here the CDR3 reads CASRRTDTGELFF. The CDR3 region has the DNA TGTGCCAGCAGGAGGACGGACACCGGGGAGCTGTTTTTT.

This clonotype was observed a handful of times. The chain links TRBV20-1 to TRBJ2-6, with no clear D. This CDR3 has 16 residues. Trimming removed 2 bases from V and 1 base from J, with 12 bases in between. Germline values: CDR1 DFQATT, CDR2 SNEGSKA (reference sequence). CDR3 coding DNA: TGCAGTGCTAGATCCCCAACAAGATCTGGGGCCAACGTCCTGACTTTC. It encodes CSARSPTRSGANVLTF.

DNA of the CDR3: TGCGCCACCGCCCGGGGAGCAGGGGCATGGGAGCAGTACTTC. Protein sequence: CATARGAGAWEQYF. This rearrangement joins TRBV10-2 to TRBJ2-7, with a weak D call TRBD1 (6 bases). CDR1 and CDR2 (germline): WSHSY, SAAADI. V gave up 10 bases and J gave up 7 bases, with 23 bases separating them. The CDR3 is 14 residues long.

Only a few counts were recorded for this clonotype. The chain has TRBV5-1 and TRBJ2-7, with TRBD2 matching 13 bases. CDR1 and CDR2 (germline): SGHRS, YFSETQ. The CDR3 has 18 residues. J lost 3 bases, V lost 4 bases, and 13 bases had no gene match. The CDR3: CASSTTRTSGGQDYEQYF. In DNA form, the CDR3 reads TGCGCCAGCAGCACTACCCGGACTAGCGGGGGCCAAGACTACGAGCAGTACTTC.

The table lists this clonotype with many counts. The rearrangement uses TRBV6-1 and TRBJ1-1; D is undetermined. Germline lookup yields CDR1 MNHNS and CDR2 SASEGT. CDR3 length: 18 amino acids. V gave up 3 bases and J gave up 6 bases, with 26 bases separating them. The CDR3 protein is CASSDAREGKAEEAEAFF. CDR3 nucleotides: TGTGCCAGCAGTGACGCCCGCGAGGGAAAGGCAGAGGAAGCTGAAGCTTTCTTT.

J is TRBJ1-1 and V is TRBV7-6; 8 bases agree with TRBD1. This CDR3 has 18 amino acids. The V segment lost 2 bases and the J segment 1 base; nucleotides outside the gene matches: 12. Looked up from germline, CDR1 is SGHVS and CDR2 is FNYEAQ. In nucleotides, the CDR3 is TGTGCCAGCAGCTTAAGTCCAGGGGGCCCACTAGGGAACACTGAAGCTTTCTTT. Translated: CASSLSPGGPLGNTEAFF.

This clonotype was recorded many times. The V and J genes are TRBV19 and TRBJ1-2; D remains ambiguous. V was shortened by 1 base and J by 5 bases, with 8 bases between the two germline ends. The length of the CDR3 is 13 residues. CDR1 LNHDA and CDR2 SQIVND come from the germline V gene (reference sequence). CDR3 in DNA: TGTGCCAGTAGTATAGGGGCAAGTTATGGCTACACCTTC. Its translation is CASSIGASYGYTF.

This clonotype was seen repeatedly, ten times or more. The V call is TRBV7-8, the J call TRBJ1-1; TRBD1 agrees at 8 bases. J was trimmed by 0 bases and V by 3 bases; bases with no gene match: 12. Germline V gives CDR1 SGHVS, CDR2 FQNEAQ. The CDR3 is made up of 18 amino acids. The CDR3: CASSFPVGQGSMNTEAFF. The DNA of the CDR3 is TGTGCCAGCAGCTTCCCCGTCGGACAGGGATCCATGAACACTGAAGCTTTCTTT.

The V gene is TRBV5-6, the J gene TRBJ2-1; D is ambiguous. Germline V gene sequence: CDR1 SGHDT, CDR2 YYEEEE. V shed 0 bases and J shed 5 bases, with 12 bases lying between them. The CDR3 sequence is 15 residues long. The CDR3 DNA sequence: TGTGCCAGCAGCTTGGGATCGCGAACCCACAATGAGCAGTTCTTC. Protein: CASSLGSRTHNEQFF. Supplemented by reference TRBV5-6 and TRBJ2-1, the full variable domain reads DAGVTQSPTHLIKTRGQQVTLRCSPKSGHDTVSWYQQALGQGPQFIFQYYEEEERQRGNFPDRFSGHQFPNYSSELNVNALLLGDSALYLCASSLGSRTHNEQFFGPGTRLTVL.

This clonotype came up many times. V is TRBV6-1 and J is TRBJ2-1, with 9 bases identical to TRBD2. In germline, CDR1 is MNHNS, CDR2 SASEGT. V was pared by 6 bases and J by 6 bases, with 9 bases of the junction left unmatched. The CDR3 runs to 15 residues. The CDR3 reads CASRPSGGPSNEQFF. CDR3 nucleotides: TGTGCCAGCAGACCCAGCGGGGGGCCTTCCAATGAGCAGTTCTTC.

This clonotype was counted many times. V and J are TRBV11-3 and TRBJ2-1, with D maybe TRBD1 (7 bases). Germline CDR1 reads SGHNT; CDR2 reads YENEEA. Trimming stripped 5 bases from V and 9 bases from J, with 20 bases between. This CDR3 region has 15 residues. In nucleotides, the CDR3 is TGTGCCAGCAGCAGCGGGCGGGCAGGGGGAACTGAGCAGTTCTTC. It codes for CASSSGRAGGTEQFF.

This clonotype was observed many times. This sequence joins TRBV2 and TRBJ1-6; D perhaps matches TRBD1 (6 bases). Germline values: CDR1 SNHLY, CDR2 FYNNEI. This CDR3 is 13 amino acids long. Trimming removed 6 bases at V and 7 bases at J, with 10 bases between. DNA for the CDR3: TGTGCCAGCAGGGTGACAGGAAATTCACCCCTCCACTTT. It codes for CASRVTGNSPLHF.

CDR3 coding DNA: TGCGCCAGCAGCCTGGTGGTTGACAGGGTTAGACAGCCCCAGCATTTT. Translated, it gives CASSLVVDRVRQPQHF. This rearrangement joins TRBV4-1 to TRBJ1-5; 7 nucleotides match TRBD1. V was clipped by 4 bases and J by 7 bases; unmatched bases: 13. CDR1 is MGHRA and CDR2 is YSYEKL in the germline V gene. The CDR3 is made up of 16 amino acids.

The table lists this clonotype with many counts. The V call is TRBV10-3, the J call TRBJ1-1; no definite D call. Germline CDR1 ENHRY, CDR2 SYGVKD. Trimming took off 7 bases at V and 0 bases at J, with 15 bases between the two ends. This CDR3 has 15 amino acids. The DNA for the CDR3 is TGTGCCATCACACAACGGGGAGAAATGAACACTGAAGCTTTCTTT. Translated: CAITQRGEMNTEAFF.

This clonotype was observed a handful of times. The chain combines TRBV5-4 with TRBJ2-3; 8 bases are shared with TRBD1. Germline V gene lookup returns CDR1 SGHNT and CDR2 YYREEE (reference sequence). The J segment lost 5 bases and the V segment lost 5 bases, leaving 10 bases of the junction unmatched. The CDR3 spans 15 residues. CDR3 in amino acids: CASRATARGRDTQYF. CDR3 in DNA: TGTGCCAGCAGGGCAACGGCCAGGGGGCGAGATACGCAGTATTTT.

This clonotype was counted a few times. This chain joins TRBV9 and TRBJ1-1; a possible D gene is TRBD1 (5 bases). Deletions cut 6 bases from V and 4 bases from J, with 16 bases between. The CDR3 runs 14 residues. Germline-derived CDR1 and CDR2 are SGDLS and YYNGEE. The CDR3 DNA reads as TGTGCCAGCAACCTAAACAGGTCGAGCACTGAAGCTTTCTTT. Its translation: CASNLNRSSTEAFF.

The rearrangement joins TRBV19 to TRBJ1-1; no clear D gene. V dropped 3 bases and J dropped 7 bases, with 12 bases sitting between them. This CDR3 contains 13 residues. From germline, CDR1 is LNHDA and CDR2 SQIVND (reference sequence). The DNA of the CDR3 is TGTGCCAGTAGTATCTCCGGCGACGTTGAAGCTTTCTTT. Translated: CASSISGDVEAFF.

With respect to this clonotype: A junction end diverges from the germline sequence, so it may reflect a read error. The chain employs TRBV9 and TRBJ2-1; TRBD2 agrees at 10 bases. Germline assignment: CDR1 SGDLS and CDR2 YYNGEE. The CDR3 contains 15 residues. CDR3 in DNA: TGTGCCAGCAGCGTAAGACTAGCGGGCTACAATGAGCGGTTCTTC. It yields the protein CASSVRLAGYNERFF.